The 25 T cell receptor beta chains reported below all come from one sample, sequenced in a study of T cell responses to AZD1222 COVID-19 vaccine. Here immunoSEQ multiplex PCR was the method, and the copy in TCRdb shows in-frame clones only, minus some. The table has about 120,000 clones, 80% to 90% seen once. The source was peripheral blood, collected on day 0 of AZD1222 vaccination. The receptors shown here come from an adult in good health.

The rearrangement links TRBV7-3 to TRBJ1-2; D is possibly TRBD1 (5 bases). Germline V gives CDR1 SGHTA, CDR2 FQGTGA. Trimming took off 5 bases at V and 9 bases at J, with 16 bases between the two ends. This CDR3 spans 13 amino acids. The CDR3 spells CASSKTVEESYTF. The CDR3 DNA reads as TGTGCCAGCAGCAAGACAGTGGAAGAAAGCTACACCTTC.

The V gene is TRBV19, the J gene TRBJ1-1; D is unclear. Trimming took off 3 bases at V and 7 bases at J, with 9 bases between the two ends. The CDR3 contains 12 residues. Looked up from germline, CDR1 is LNHDA and CDR2 is SQIVND (reference sequence). As DNA, the CDR3 is TGTGCCAGTAGTATCCGGACGGATGAAGCTTTCTTT. As protein: CASSIRTDEAFF.

The chain is built from TRBV7-9 and TRBJ2-7; 7 bases align to TRBD1. The CDR3 spans 14 residues. Trimming removed 5 bases from V and 6 bases from J; junction bases left unmatched: 10. CDR1 is SEHNR and CDR2 is FQNEAQ in the germline V gene (reference sequence). The CDR3: CASSRGTEAFEQYF. The CDR3 DNA is TGTGCCAGCAGCCGTGGGACAGAAGCTTTCGAGCAGTACTTC.

The chain uses TRBV21-1 and TRBJ1-2. TRBV21-1 is shown as a pseudogene. The CDR3 contains 14 residues. CDR3 sequence reads: CASSFEDGNYGYTF. CDR3 bases: TGTGCCAGCAGCTTCGAGGACGGTAACTATGGCTACACCTTC.

This chain links TRBV11-1 with TRBJ1-5; possibly TRBD1 for D (5 bases). Trimming shortened V by 6 bases and J by 3 bases, and 9 bases separated the two germline ends. Per germline, CDR1 SGHAT and CDR2 FQDESV (reference sequence). The CDR3 runs 13 residues. The CDR3 DNA is TGTGCCAGCAGTCCGGGGGTCAATCAGCCCCAGCATTTT. Translating gives CASSPGVNQPQHF.

This chain uses TRBV18 with TRBJ1-1, with D perhaps matching TRBD1 (6 bases). CDR1 is KGHSH, CDR2 LQKENI, per germline. Trimming shortened V by 3 bases and J by 1 base, and 12 bases separated the two germline ends. The CDR3 length is 15 residues. CDR3 loop: CASSPRLTGNTEAFF. The CDR3 nucleotides are TGTGCCAGCTCACCGCGCCTGACAGGGAACACTGAAGCTTTCTTT. Using reference TRBV18 and TRBJ1-1 for the parts outside the CDR3, the full variable domain is NAGVMQNPRHLVRRRGQEARLRCSPMKGHSHVYWYRQLPEEGLKFMVYLQKENIIDESGMPKERFSAEFPKEGPSILRIQQVVRGDSAAYFCASSPRLTGNTEAFFGQGTRLTVV.

The CDR3 reads CASSQSPGGRDTEAFF. CDR3 in DNA: TGTGCCAGCAGCCAAAGCCCAGGGGGCAGGGACACTGAAGCTTTCTTT. V and J are TRBV4-2 and TRBJ1-1; 8 nucleotides agree with TRBD1. The germline CDR1 and CDR2 sequences are LGHNA and YNFKEQ. The CDR3 sequence is 16 residues long. V lost 2 bases, J lost 3 bases, and 8 bases stayed unmatched.

The rearrangement joins TRBV19 to TRBJ1-2, with 8 bases fitting TRBD1. The CDR3 has 16 amino acids. Germline V gives CDR1 LNHDA, CDR2 SQIVND (reference sequence). The V and J ends lost 5 bases and 2 bases, in that order; junction bases with no gene match: 10. The CDR3 loop reads CASSPGQGNSNYGYTF. CDR3 nucleotides: TGTGCCAGTAGTCCAGGACAGGGCAACTCCAACTATGGCTACACCTTC.

CDR3 amino acids: CASSPSQGSYEQYF. The DNA of the CDR3 is TGTGCCAGCTCACCTTCGCAGGGTAGCTACGAGCAGTACTTC. The chain links TRBV18 to TRBJ2-7; D may be TRBD1 (5 bases). This CDR3 has 14 amino acids. Trimming took off 3 bases at V and 3 bases at J, with 12 bases between the two ends. Germline V gives CDR1 KGHSH, CDR2 LQKENI.

This chain uses TRBV7-9 with TRBJ2-7, with D maybe TRBD1 (6 bases). CDR3 size: 15 residues. Germline CDR1 and CDR2: SEHNR and FQNEAQ (reference sequence). Deletions cut 5 bases from V and 4 bases from J, with 18 bases between. CDR3 bases: TGTGCCAGCAGCCCGACGGACAGAGGAGCATACGAGCAGTACTTC. Its translation is CASSPTDRGAYEQYF.

Concerning this clone: The sample carries other DNA sequences with the same CDR3. This CDR3 is CASSLGTGNQPQHF. For the CDR3, the DNA is TGCGCCAGCAGCTTAGGGACAGGGAACCAGCCCCAGCATTTT. V gene TRBV5-1 combines with J gene TRBJ1-5; 9 bases map to TRBD1. CDR1 is SGHRS, CDR2 YFSETQ, per germline. The CDR3 covers 14 residues. V gave up 2 bases and J gave up 7 bases; unmatched junction bases: 4.

The V and J genes are TRBV6-5 and TRBJ1-5; D remains ambiguous. The V gene lost 6 bases and the J gene lost 1 base, with 7 bases spanning the gap. The CDR3 totals 13 residues. CDR1 MNHEY and CDR2 SVGAGI come from the germline V gene. CDR3 in DNA: TGTGCCAGCAGCACATTCAGCAATCAGCCCCAGCATTTT. Translated, it gives CASSTFSNQPQHF.

V is TRBV6-5 and J is TRBJ1-3, with 9 bases aligning to TRBD1. The CDR3 spans 15 residues. Germline V gives CDR1 MNHEY, CDR2 SVGAGI. J lost 9 bases, V lost 5 bases, and 11 bases had no gene match. CDR3 protein: CASSRSRDRVGTIYF. For the CDR3, the DNA is TGTGCCAGCAGTCGGTCCCGGGACAGGGTGGGCACCATATATTTT.

The gene calls are TRBV11-3 and TRBJ2-7, with a tentative D call TRBD2 (5 bases). The CDR3 has 15 amino acids. The germline V and J ends were trimmed by 5 bases and 0 bases, with 14 bases remaining between them. Germline CDR1 is SGHNT and CDR2 is YENEEA. In nucleotides, the CDR3 is TGTGCCAGCAGCCCCACGTGGGAGCCCTCCTACGAGCAGTACTTC. Its translation: CASSPTWEPSYEQYF.

The V call is TRBV7-6, the J call TRBJ2-3, with TRBD2 identical over 15 bases. CDR1 is SGHVS and CDR2 is FNYEAQ in the germline V gene. Trimming cost V 4 bases and J 3 bases; bases outside gene matches: 5. The CDR3 extends over 17 amino acids. The CDR3 bases are TGTGCCAGCAGCTCCGGGACTAGCGGGGGGACTACAGATACGCAGTATTTT. Protein product: CASSSGTSGGTTDTQYF.

The gene calls are TRBV4-3 and TRBJ2-7, with 7 bases aligning to TRBD1. The CDR3 length is 16 residues. V trimming: 2 bases; J trimming: 2 bases; junction bases outside the gene matches: 9. CDR1 LGHNA and CDR2 YSLEER come from the germline V gene. CDR3 nucleotides: TGCGCCAGCAGCCAACGAGGGGGCCTATCTCCCTACGAGCAGTACTTC. Amino acids: CASSQRGGLSPYEQYF.

V is TRBV6-1 and J is TRBJ1-1; unclear D gene. Trimming pared 1 base from V and 6 bases from J, leaving 9 bases between. Germline V gene data show CDR1 as MNHNS and CDR2 as SASEGT. The CDR3 runs to 13 residues. This CDR3 reads CASSEGGYAEAFF. CDR3 in DNA: TGTGCCAGCAGTGAAGGAGGTTACGCTGAAGCTTTCTTT.

The chain joins TRBV2 to TRBJ1-6, with 8 bases lining up with TRBD1. V shed 8 bases, J shed 9 bases, and the junction held 6 bases outside the gene matches. The CDR3 covers 13 residues. The germline V gene has CDR1 SNHLY and CDR2 FYNNEI. CDR3 amino acids: CASVDRDGSPLHF. CDR3 DNA sequence: TGTGCCAGCGTGGACAGGGACGGTTCACCCCTCCACTTT.

V gene TRBV7-9 combines with J gene TRBJ2-7; 8 bases map to TRBD2. The CDR3 length is 15 residues. The V gene's germline CDR1 is SEHNR and CDR2 FQNEAQ (reference sequence). J gave up 3 bases and V 4 bases, and 8 bases lay outside the gene matches. This CDR3 reads CASSSIAGPIYEQYF. The CDR3, as DNA: TGTGCCAGCAGCTCAATAGCGGGGCCGATCTACGAGCAGTACTTC. Based on the CDR3 plus reference TRBV7-9 and TRBJ2-7, the full variable domain is DTGVSQNPRHKITKRGQNVTFRCDPISEHNRLYWYRQTLGQGPEFLTYFQNEAQLEKSRLLSDRFSAERPKGSFSTLEIQRTEQGDSAMYLCASSSIAGPIYEQYFGPGTRLTVT.

This chain uses TRBV11-3 with TRBJ2-2, with D hard to call. The CDR3 is 15 residues long. CDR1 and CDR2 (germline): SGHNT, YENEEA. V dropped 1 base and J dropped 0 bases, with 6 bases sitting between them. CDR3 sequence reads: CASSLVSPNTGELFF. CDR3 DNA sequence: TGTGCCAGCAGCTTAGTCTCCCCGAACACCGGGGAGCTGTTTTTT.

The DNA for the CDR3 is TGTGCCAGCAGCTTGGGTCAGCGGGGGGCTAAGTTCTTC. Residues: CASSLGQRGAKFF. This chain connects TRBV5-6 to TRBJ2-1; 9 nucleotides agree with TRBD2. The CDR3 has 13 amino acids. With 0 bases clipped from V and 14 bases from J, the junction kept 6 bases outside the gene matches. CDR1 SGHDT and CDR2 YYEEEE come from the germline V gene.

This chain connects TRBV18 to TRBJ1-1, with D possibly being TRBD1 (6 bases). The CDR3 length is 13 residues. Trimming took off 4 bases at V and 0 bases at J, with 6 bases between the two ends. The germline V gene has CDR1 KGHSH and CDR2 LQKENI. The CDR3 sequence: CASSQGVNTEAFF. The CDR3 coding sequence is TGTGCCAGCTCACAGGGGGTGAACACTGAAGCTTTCTTT.

The count of this clone is one. This chain links TRBV5-8 with TRBJ1-6, with D possibly being TRBD1 (5 bases). The CDR3 contains 15 residues. Germline V gene data show CDR1 as SGHTS and CDR2 as YDEGEE. The V and J ends lost 3 bases and 8 bases respectively, with 15 bases between them. The CDR3 is CASSSGLPQHSPLHF. The CDR3 bases are TGTGCCAGCAGCTCGGGACTCCCGCAGCATTCACCCCTCCACTTT. Full variable domain (missing parts from reference TRBV5-8 and TRBJ1-6): EAGVTQSPTHLIKTRGQQATLRCSPISGHTSVYWYQQALGLGLQFLLWYDEGEERNRGNFPPRFSGRQFPNYSSELNVNALELEDSALYLCASSSGLPQHSPLHFGNGTRLTVT.

The CDR3 DNA sequence: TGTGCCAGCAGCCAAGATATATGGGATAGCAATCAGCCCCAGCATTTT. Its protein product is CASSQDIWDSNQPQHF. V and J are TRBV3-1 (or the pseudogene TRBV3-2) and TRBJ1-5; D gene uncertain. Germline V lookup: CDR1 LGHDT, CDR2 YNNKEL (reference sequence). The ends were cut back, 0 bases at V and 0 bases at J, with 9 bases in the middle. CDR3 length equals 16 residues.

The chain combines TRBV5-1 with TRBJ1-4; D not resolved. V lost 0 bases, J lost 8 bases, and 14 bases lay in between. Germline assignment: CDR1 SGHRS and CDR2 YFSETQ. CDR3 length equals 15 residues. The CDR3 is CASSLGPTVGEKLFF. In nucleotides, the CDR3 is TGCGCCAGCAGCTTGGGGCCTACTGTTGGAGAAAAACTGTTTTTT.